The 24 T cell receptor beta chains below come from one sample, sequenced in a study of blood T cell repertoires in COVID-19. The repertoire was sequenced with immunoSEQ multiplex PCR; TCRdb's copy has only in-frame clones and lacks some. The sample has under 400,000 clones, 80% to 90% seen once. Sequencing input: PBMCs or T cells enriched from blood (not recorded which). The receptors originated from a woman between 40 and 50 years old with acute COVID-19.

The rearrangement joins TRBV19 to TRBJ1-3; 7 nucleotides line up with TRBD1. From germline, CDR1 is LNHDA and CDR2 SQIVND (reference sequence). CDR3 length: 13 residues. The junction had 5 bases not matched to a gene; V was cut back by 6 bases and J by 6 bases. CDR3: CASRTGAANTIYF. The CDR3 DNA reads TGTGCCAGTAGAACAGGGGCGGCAAACACCATATATTTT.

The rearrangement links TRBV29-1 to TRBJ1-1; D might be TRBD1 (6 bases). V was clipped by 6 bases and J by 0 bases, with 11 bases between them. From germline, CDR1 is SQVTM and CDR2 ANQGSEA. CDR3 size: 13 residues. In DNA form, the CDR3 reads TGCAGCGTCGCCCGGGACATGAACACTGAAGCTTTCTTT. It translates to CSVARDMNTEAFF.

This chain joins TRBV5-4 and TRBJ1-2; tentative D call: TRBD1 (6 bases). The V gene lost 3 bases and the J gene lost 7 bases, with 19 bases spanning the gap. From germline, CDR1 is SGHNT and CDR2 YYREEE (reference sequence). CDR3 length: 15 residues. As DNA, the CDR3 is TGTGCCAGCAGCTCTTCGGGACACCGGGCGGGTGGCTACACCTTC. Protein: CASSSSGHRAGGYTF.

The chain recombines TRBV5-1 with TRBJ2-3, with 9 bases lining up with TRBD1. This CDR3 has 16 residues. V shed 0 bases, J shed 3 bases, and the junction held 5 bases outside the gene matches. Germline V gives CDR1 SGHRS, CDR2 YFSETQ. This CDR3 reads CASSLALGQGTDTQYF. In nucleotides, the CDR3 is TGCGCCAGCAGCTTGGCCCTCGGACAGGGGACAGATACGCAGTATTTT.

The chain's CDR3 is CASRTSVANEQYF. DNA for the CDR3: TGTGCCAGCAGGACATCGGTGGCCAACGAGCAGTACTTC. The V gene is TRBV28, the J gene TRBJ2-7; no reliable D call. The V gene lost 6 bases and the J gene lost 5 bases, with 14 bases spanning the gap. The CDR3 spans 13 residues. CDR1 is MDHEN and CDR2 is SYDVKM in the germline V gene.

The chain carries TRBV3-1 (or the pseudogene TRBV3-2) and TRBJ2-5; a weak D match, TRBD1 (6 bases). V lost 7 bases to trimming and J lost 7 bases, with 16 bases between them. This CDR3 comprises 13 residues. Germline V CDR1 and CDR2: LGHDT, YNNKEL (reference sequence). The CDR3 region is CASTRQAKATQYF. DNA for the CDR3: TGTGCCAGCACGCGACAGGCAAAGGCGACCCAGTACTTC.

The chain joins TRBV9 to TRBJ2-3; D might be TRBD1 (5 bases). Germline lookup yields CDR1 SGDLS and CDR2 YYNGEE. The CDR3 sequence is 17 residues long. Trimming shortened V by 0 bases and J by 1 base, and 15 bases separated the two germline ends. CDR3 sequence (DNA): TGTGCCAGCAGCGTAGCCCCCCCAGGGTTGGGCACAGATACGCAGTATTTT. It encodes CASSVAPPGLGTDTQYF.

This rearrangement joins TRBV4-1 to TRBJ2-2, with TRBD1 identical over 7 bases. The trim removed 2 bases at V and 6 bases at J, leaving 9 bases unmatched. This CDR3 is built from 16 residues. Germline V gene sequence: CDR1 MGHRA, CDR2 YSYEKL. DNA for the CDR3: TGCGCCAGCAGCCAAAAGGGGAAGGGGGCGCCCGGGGAGCTGTTTTTT. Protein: CASSQKGKGAPGELFF.

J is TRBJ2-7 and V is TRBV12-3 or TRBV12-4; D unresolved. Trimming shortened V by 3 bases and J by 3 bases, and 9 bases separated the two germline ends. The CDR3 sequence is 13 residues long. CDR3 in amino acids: CASSLSGVYEQYF. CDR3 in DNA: TGTGCCAGCAGTTTGTCCGGAGTCTACGAGCAGTACTTC.

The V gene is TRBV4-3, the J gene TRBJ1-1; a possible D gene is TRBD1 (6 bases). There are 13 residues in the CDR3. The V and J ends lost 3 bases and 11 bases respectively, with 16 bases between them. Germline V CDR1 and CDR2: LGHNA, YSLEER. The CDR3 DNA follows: TGCGCCAGCAGCCAGGGGGACATGAACCGGGCTTTCTTT. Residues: CASSQGDMNRAFF.

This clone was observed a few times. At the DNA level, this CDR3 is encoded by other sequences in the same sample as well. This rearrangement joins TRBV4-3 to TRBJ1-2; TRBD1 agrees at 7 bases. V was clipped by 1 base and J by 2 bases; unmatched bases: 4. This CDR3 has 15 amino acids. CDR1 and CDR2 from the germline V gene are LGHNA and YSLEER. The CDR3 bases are TGCGCCAGCAGCCAAGTACGACAGGGAAACTATGGCTACACCTTC. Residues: CASSQVRQGNYGYTF.

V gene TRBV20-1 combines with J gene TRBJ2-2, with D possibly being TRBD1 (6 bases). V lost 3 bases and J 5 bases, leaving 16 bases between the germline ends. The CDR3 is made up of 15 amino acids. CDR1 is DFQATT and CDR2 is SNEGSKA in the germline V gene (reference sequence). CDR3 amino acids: CSASHPDSATGELFF. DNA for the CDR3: TGCAGTGCTAGTCACCCGGACAGTGCAACCGGGGAGCTGTTTTTT.

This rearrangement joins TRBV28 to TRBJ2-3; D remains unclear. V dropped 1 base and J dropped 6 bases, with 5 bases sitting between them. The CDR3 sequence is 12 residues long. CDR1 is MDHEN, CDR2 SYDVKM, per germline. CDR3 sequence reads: CASSLYGDTQYF. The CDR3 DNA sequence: TGTGCCAGCAGTTTATACGGGGATACGCAGTATTTT.

This CDR3 reads CASSLGGLGQPQHF. The CDR3 DNA is TGTGCCAGCAGCTTAGGAGGTTTAGGACAGCCCCAGCATTTT. This rearrangement joins TRBV7-6 to TRBJ1-5; D uncertain. This CDR3 contains 14 residues. Germline lookup yields CDR1 SGHVS and CDR2 FNYEAQ. V was trimmed by 1 base and J by 7 bases, leaving 11 bases between them.

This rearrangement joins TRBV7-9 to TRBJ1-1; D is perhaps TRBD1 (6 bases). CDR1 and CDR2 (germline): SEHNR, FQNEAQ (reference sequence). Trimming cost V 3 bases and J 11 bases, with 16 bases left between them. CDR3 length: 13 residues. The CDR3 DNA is TGTGCCAGCAGCTTGGCTAACAGGGCGGAGGCTTTCTTT. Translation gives CASSLANRAEAFF.

In DNA form, the CDR3 reads TGTGCCAGCAGTTACGGACCGGGGGGCAGGGTAGGCCTCCGGCAGTACTTC. This translates into CASSYGPGGRVGLRQYF. The chain employs TRBV6-2 or TRBV6-3 and TRBJ2-7, with a weak D call TRBD2 (7 bases). CDR1 and CDR2 from the germline V gene are MNHEY and SVGEGT. V gave up 2 bases and J gave up 9 bases, with 26 bases separating them. This CDR3 spans 17 amino acids.

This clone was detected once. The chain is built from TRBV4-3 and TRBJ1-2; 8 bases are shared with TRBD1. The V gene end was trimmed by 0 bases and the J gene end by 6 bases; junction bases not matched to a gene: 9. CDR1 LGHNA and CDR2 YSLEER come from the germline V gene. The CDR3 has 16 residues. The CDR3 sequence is CASSQEFVGTGHGYTF. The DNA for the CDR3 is TGCGCCAGCAGCCAAGAGTTTGTAGGGACAGGCCATGGCTACACCTTC.

CDR3 sequence (DNA): TGTGCCAGCGGGACTGATTCTGGAAACACCATATATTTT. As protein: CASGTDSGNTIYF. The rearrangement links TRBV7-2 to TRBJ1-3, with D possibly TRBD1 on 5 matching bases. Deletions cut 8 bases from V and 1 base from J, with 9 bases between. Germline V lookup: CDR1 SGHTA, CDR2 FQGNSA. The CDR3 contains 13 residues.

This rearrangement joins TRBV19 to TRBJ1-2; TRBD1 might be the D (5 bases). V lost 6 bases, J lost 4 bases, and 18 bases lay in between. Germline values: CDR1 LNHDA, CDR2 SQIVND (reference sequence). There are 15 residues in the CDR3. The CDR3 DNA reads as TGTGCCAGTAGCGCAGGGAGGGGTCCTAGCTATGGCTACACCTTC. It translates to CASSAGRGPSYGYTF.

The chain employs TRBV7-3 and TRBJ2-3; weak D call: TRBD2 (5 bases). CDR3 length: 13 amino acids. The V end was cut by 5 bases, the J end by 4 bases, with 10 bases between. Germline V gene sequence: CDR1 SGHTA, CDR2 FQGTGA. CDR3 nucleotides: TGTGCCAGCAGCGTGGGAGAGGCAGATACGCAGTATTTT. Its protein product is CASSVGEADTQYF. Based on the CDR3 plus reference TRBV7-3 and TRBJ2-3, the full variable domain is GAGVSQTPSNKVTEKGKYVELRCDPISGHTALYWYRQSLGQGPEFLIYFQGTGAADDSGLPNDRFFAVRPEGSVSTLKIQRTERGDSAVYLCASSVGEADTQYFGPGTRLTVL.

The CDR3 sequence is CASREGGGLGDTQYF. The CDR3 DNA follows: TGTGCCAGTAGGGAAGGCGGGGGCCTGGGAGATACGCAGTATTTT. The rearrangement links TRBV19 to TRBJ2-3; tentative D call: TRBD2 (7 bases). CDR3 length: 15 residues. CDR1 is LNHDA and CDR2 is SQIVND in the germline V gene (reference sequence). V was cut by 6 bases and J by 5 bases, with 18 bases left in between.

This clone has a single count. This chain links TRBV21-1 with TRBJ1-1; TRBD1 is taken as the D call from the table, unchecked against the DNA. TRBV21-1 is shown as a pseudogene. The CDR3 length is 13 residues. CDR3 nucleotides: TGTGCCAGCACCGACAGGGGCGGAACTGAAGCTTTCTTT. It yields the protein CASTDRGGTEAFF.

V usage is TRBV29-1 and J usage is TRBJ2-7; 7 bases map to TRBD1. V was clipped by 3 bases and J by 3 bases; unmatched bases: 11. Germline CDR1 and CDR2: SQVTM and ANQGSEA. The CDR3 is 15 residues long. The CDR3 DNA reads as TGCAGCGTTGAGAGGGAGACAGGGAAGGGCTACGAGCAGTACTTC. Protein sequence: CSVERETGKGYEQYF.

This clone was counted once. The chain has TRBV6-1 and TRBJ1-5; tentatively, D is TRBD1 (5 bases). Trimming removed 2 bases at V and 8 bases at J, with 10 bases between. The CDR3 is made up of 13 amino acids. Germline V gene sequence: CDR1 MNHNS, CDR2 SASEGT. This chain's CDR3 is CASSENGGEPQHF. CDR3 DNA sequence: TGTGCCAGCAGTGAAAACGGGGGGGAGCCCCAGCATTTT.